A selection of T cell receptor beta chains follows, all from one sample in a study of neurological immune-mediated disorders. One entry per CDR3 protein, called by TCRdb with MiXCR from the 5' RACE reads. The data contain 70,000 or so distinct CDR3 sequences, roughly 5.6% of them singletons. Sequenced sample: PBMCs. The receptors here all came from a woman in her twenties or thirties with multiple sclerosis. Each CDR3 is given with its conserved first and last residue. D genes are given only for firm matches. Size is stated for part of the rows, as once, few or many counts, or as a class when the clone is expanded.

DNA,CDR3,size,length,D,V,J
TGCGCCAGCAGTTCACCCGGCGGGTACTACAATGAGCAGTTCTTC,CASSSPGGYYNEQFF,-,15,-,TRBV5-1,TRBJ2-1
TGTGCCAGCAGTCCTCAGGCTGAAGCTTTCTTT,CASSPQAEAFF,many,11,-,TRBV2,TRBJ1-1
TGTGCCAGCAGCTTGGCAGGCCAGACTTCTTACAATGAGCAGTTCTTC,CASSLAGQTSYNEQFF,-,16,-,TRBV5-6,TRBJ2-1
TGCGCCAGCAGCTTGGAAACATACAATGAGCAGTTCTTC,CASSLETYNEQFF,many,13,-,TRBV5-1,TRBJ2-1
TGCGCCAGCAGCTTCACCCGGTCGGATGAAAAACTGTTTTTT,CASSFTRSDEKLFF,-,14,-,TRBV5-1,TRBJ1-4
TGCAGTGCTAGAGGTTGGGCCGGCGGTACGCAGTATTTT,CSARGWAGGTQYF,few,13,-,TRBV20-1,TRBJ2-3
TGTGCCAGCATTGCCCCGGGCACAGATACGCAGTATTTT,CASIAPGTDTQYF,-,13,-,TRBV12-3/TRBV12-4,TRBJ2-3
TGTGCCACCAGCAGAGCGACCGGGACAGGGGGGGAAGAGCAGTACTTC,CATSRATGTGGEEQYF,many,16,TRBD1,TRBV15,TRBJ2-7
TGTGCCATCAGTGAGTATACTGACAGAGTCAACACTGAAGCTTTCTTT,CAISEYTDRVNTEAFF,many,16,-,TRBV10-3,TRBJ1-1
TGTGCCAGCAGTTTAGTCTTGAACAGGGGCAAGGAGTCGGAGACCCAGTACTTC,CASSLVLNRGKESETQYF,many,18,TRBD1,TRBV12-3/TRBV12-4,TRBJ2-5
TGTGCCAGCAGCCCCCGACAGGGAGAGCAGTTCTTC,CASSPRQGEQFF,many,12,TRBD1,TRBV7-2,TRBJ2-1
TGTGCCAGCTCACTCCAAGGGGGGACAGGGTTCTACGAGCAGTACTTC,CASSLQGGTGFYEQYF,many,16,TRBD1,TRBV18,TRBJ2-7
TGTGCCAGCAGCTTAGAGGGGGGGGGTACTCATGGCTACACCTTC,CASSLEGGGTHGYTF,few,15,-,TRBV11-2,TRBJ1-2
TGTGCCTCCCGAGCGTCCGCCCGGGTTGGTGAGCAGTTCTTC,CASRASARVGEQFF,many,14,-,TRBV10-3,TRBJ2-1